The following is a T cell receptor (beta chain) sequence with its context. Its antigen target is currently unknown. One base away lies a much larger clone, so this may be a sequencing read error. This specimen's time point label, per the study, means: persistent/refractory GD, antithyroid drugs over 5 years with positive TRAb. For both TCR sequencing and RNA sequencing, RNA was extracted from PBMCs in TRIzol. The diagnosis of Graves' disease followed American Thyroid Association guidelines. The patients came from an endocrinology department in Xi'an, China. From each patient, around 9 milliliters of peripheral blood was collected into an EDTA anticoagulant tube. PBMCs were isolated by Ficoll Paque Plus density gradient separation without further T cell sorting. An Agilent 2100 Bioanalyzer and agarose gel were used to check RNA quality, and a NanoDrop 2000 was used to measure RNA concentration. The sample is drawn from a study of regulatory T cells in long-lasting Graves disease (dated by TCRdb to the early 2020s). For context, the study as a whole: Persistent Graves' disease was defined as antithyroid drug treatment for over 5 years with persistently positive TSH receptor autoantibodies. Patients with persistent Graves' disease were compared with patients with newly diagnosed Graves' disease using TCR sequencing and RNA sequencing of peripheral blood. The study was registered as a clinical trial and conducted in China. A total of roughly 35 samples underwent TCR sequencing: some 13 from persistent and roughly 20 from newly diagnosed Graves' disease patients. In the clinical cohort, patients with persistent Graves' disease had used antithyroid drugs for an average of about 10.3 years.

What the authors observed across the whole study: Persistent Graves' disease patients showed lower TCR Shannon entropy and fewer highly expanded clones than newly diagnosed patients, suggesting clonal expansion. A larger number of public clonotypes was shared among persistent patients (fewer than 3,000) than among newly diagnosed patients (over 850). Peripheral blood alone was examined, since thyroid tissue, which constituted the primary lesion, could not be accessed. Sequencing and analysis were restricted to the TCR beta chain. The authors noted that the small sample size was a limitation that may lower accuracy.

To prepare the library, multiplex PCR was applied. The run used an Illumina HiSeq 4000. CDR3 regions were amplified by Arm-PCR with iRepertoire HTBI primers to construct TCR beta libraries. Before sequencing, the PCR products underwent gel purification. In the authors' own workflow: Gene usage analysis of CDR3 amino acid clonotypes used the roughly 60 TRBV and more than 13 TRBJ segments found across samples. COPE and FqMerger were used to merge filtered high-quality paired reads into contigs. BLAST was used to align contigs to IMGT TRBV, TRBD and TRBJ reference genes, and CDR3 was defined according to IMGT. Any clonotype with a frequency above 0.1% was counted as a highly expanded clone. Shannon entropy served as the measure of repertoire diversity, while the Gini coefficient captured V-J evenness. Public clonotypes were defined as clonotypes shared by more than one individual. TCRdb passed the public sequencing reads through fastp at Q25 and MiXCR, retaining productive beta sequences. Every distinct CDR3 protein forms one entry, paired with its most common genes and DNA. TCRdb's processing, not the authors', yielded these V and J calls. The sample table records about 430,000 distinct CDR3 sequences; over 20% of these occur just once. The ten most abundant clones make up 13% to 15% of the sample.

The TCR originated in a female donor with Graves disease. The source material was peripheral blood mononuclear cells (PBMCs), sampled when the disease was refractory, from a patient treated with antithyroid drugs.

The CDR3 region has the sequence CASSQGPFSHPGQYF. The sequenced DNA: TGTGCCAGCAGCCAAGGACCTTTTAGTCATCCCGGGCAGTACTTC. The chain uses TRBV3-1 and TRBJ2-7, with no confidently assigned D gene. CDR1 LGHDT and CDR2 YNNKEL are derived from the germline V gene (reference sequence). From cysteine to phenylalanine, the CDR3 is 15 amino acids long. The only DNA kept is the CDR3, 45 bases in frame from the first base. V is reduced by 1 base and J by 9 bases, leaving a spacing of 19 bases between them.